This T cell receptor beta chain was found in a study of identical twins. Healthy Caucasians supplied all donations. Template switching created a universal primer site, and the cDNA included unique molecular identifiers. Via MiXCR, TCRdb re-called the 5' RACE reads, giving one row per CDR3 protein. The table lists roughly 240,000 distinct CDR3 sequences, roughly 7.5% of them singletons. Notes on the study in general: Cross-sectional statistics, not tracking of the same donors, supported the conclusions.

This clonotype was picked up a small number of times. The antigen is unknown. The same specimen was also included in a second study, on yellow fever vaccine responses in identical twins.

This TCR was sampled from a woman in her late teens or twenties in good health. The sample consisted of CD8+ T cells sorted from blood.

CDR3 in DNA: TGCAGTGCCCAAATCCGGGACCATCCGACGAGGCAGTATTTT. This encodes CSAQIRDHPTRQYF. V usage is TRBV20-1 and J usage is TRBJ2-3; D could derive from TRBD1 or TRBD2 (5 bases each). Trimming took off 6 bases at V and 11 bases at J, with 24 bases between the two ends. This CDR3 contains 14 residues. CDR1 DFQATT and CDR2 SNEGSKA come from the germline V gene (reference sequence).